The clone carrying this T cell receptor beta chain was counted many times. This sample is drawn from a study of regulatory T cells in long-lasting Graves disease. HTBI primers from iRepertoire and Arm-PCR of CDR3 regions yielded the TCR beta libraries. TCRdb independently ran MiXCR on the multiplex PCR reads; one entry per CDR3 protein. Found here are about 220,000 distinct CDR3 sequences, 15% to 20% of them singletons; the top ten hold roughly 10%. This CDR3 contains 15 residues. Germline assignment: CDR1 KGHSH and CDR2 LQKENI. Trimming took 6 bases from V and 0 from J; bases not matched to a gene: 5. Time point here: newly diagnosed GD, antithyroid drugs for less than 3 months. PBMCs provided the RNA from which the TCR library was made. The same sample was also used in a study of T cells in Graves' hyperthyroidism and ophthalmopathy. That source notes: Patients were aged 18 to 65, had disease duration under 2 months, and had newly diagnosed hyperthyroidism.

The chain employs TRBV18 and TRBJ2-5, with 9 bases that match TRBD2. This material consisted of peripheral blood mononuclear cells (PBMCs), taken at new diagnosis, from a patient treated with antithyroid drugs. This sequence originates from a woman under 40 with Graves disease. The CDR3 loop reads CASSRLAADQETQYF. CDR3 coding DNA: TGTGCCAGCTCGCGACTAGCGGCGGACCAAGAGACCCAGTACTTC.